This entry lists 21 T cell receptor beta chains sequenced from one sample in a study of blood T cell repertoires in COVID-19. Clones were sequenced by immunoSEQ multiplex PCR, and TCRdb holds only the in-frame ones, with some missing. This sample yields some 140,000 clones, of which around 80% are seen a single time; approximately 4% belongs to the top ten. Material for sequencing was peripheral blood. The receptor set was obtained from a man aged 60 to 69 with acute or convalescent COVID-19.

The chain has TRBV6-5 and TRBJ2-2; D may be TRBD1 (6 bases). Germline CDR1 MNHEY, CDR2 SVGAGI. This CDR3 is 15 amino acids long. Trimming shortened V by 5 bases and J by 5 bases, and 15 bases separated the two germline ends. The CDR3: CASSTKQGGTGELFF. CDR3 bases: TGTGCCAGCAGTACGAAACAGGGTGGGACCGGGGAGCTGTTTTTT.

V is TRBV4-2 and J is TRBJ1-1, with D tentatively TRBD1 (5 bases). CDR3 length: 15 residues. Deletions cut 2 bases from V and 3 bases from J, with 13 bases between. Germline CDR1 LGHNA, CDR2 YNFKEQ. CDR3 loop: CASSQLEGGDTEAFF. The CDR3 nucleotides read TGTGCCAGCAGCCAACTAGAGGGAGGGGACACTGAAGCTTTCTTT.

The DNA for the CDR3 is TGTGCCAGCAGCGGGGGTGAGGGAACGTTGTCCACCTTC. Its protein is CASSGGEGTLSTF. This chain links TRBV2 with TRBJ1-2, with D perhaps matching TRBD1 (5 bases). From germline, CDR1 is SNHLY and CDR2 FYNNEI. Between the trimmed V and J ends, which lost 6 bases and 13 bases, there was a span of 21 bases. The CDR3 has 13 amino acids.

This clone occurred once. The CDR3 DNA reads as TGTGCCAGCAATTCTGTACAGGGGGCAGCTTTCTTT. Translated: CASNSVQGAAFF. This chain links TRBV12-3 or TRBV12-4 with TRBJ1-1; the match to TRBD1 covers 9 bases. V lost 7 bases, J lost 10 bases, and 7 bases stayed unmatched. CDR3 length equals 12 residues.

V gene TRBV7-8 combines with J gene TRBJ2-3, with 8 nucleotides matching TRBD1. J lost 4 bases, V lost 3 bases, and 3 bases had no gene match. The length of the CDR3 is 14 residues. Germline assignment: CDR1 SGHVS and CDR2 FQNEAQ. CDR3 loop: CASSLEQGADTQYF. DNA of the CDR3: TGTGCCAGCAGCTTGGAACAGGGGGCAGATACGCAGTATTTT. The full variable domain, completed using reference TRBV7-8 and TRBJ2-3, is GAGVSQSPRYKVAKRGQDVALRCDPISGHVSLFWYQQALGQGPEFLTYFQNEAQLDKSGLPSDRFFAERPEGSVSTLKIQRTQQEDSAVYLCASSLEQGADTQYFGPGTRLTVL.

V gene TRBV28 combines with J gene TRBJ1-1, with D possibly TRBD1 on 6 matching bases. Trimming removed 6 bases from V and 2 bases from J, with 10 bases in between. The CDR3 consists of 13 residues. CDR1 MDHEN and CDR2 SYDVKM come from the germline V gene. The CDR3 sequence is CASSWTVNTEAFF. The CDR3 region has the DNA TGTGCCAGCAGCTGGACAGTTAACACTGAAGCTTTCTTT.

The CDR3 DNA reads TGTGCCAGCAGTTACTCCTCTACGGGGGGACTTGGCTACACCTTC. Protein product: CASSYSSTGGLGYTF. This sequence joins TRBV6-5 and TRBJ1-2, with D possibly matching TRBD1 (5 bases). The CDR3 contains 15 residues. Germline V lookup: CDR1 MNHEY, CDR2 SVGAGI. V was clipped by 0 bases and J by 7 bases, with 15 bases between them.

The V call is TRBV30, the J call TRBJ1-2, with unresolved D. The CDR3 is made up of 12 amino acids. Germline V gene data show CDR1 as GTSNPN and CDR2 as SVGIG (reference sequence). The V end lost 2 bases, the J end lost 3 bases, and 7 bases lay between the germline ends. The CDR3 DNA is TGTGCCTGGAGTCAGCAGGACTATGGCTACACCTTC. Its protein is CAWSQQDYGYTF.

The chain recombines TRBV4-3 with TRBJ2-1, with D possibly TRBD2 on 6 matching bases. Germline CDR1 is LGHNA and CDR2 is YSLEER. The CDR3 totals 15 residues. V was shortened by 4 bases and J by 0 bases, with 10 bases between the two germline ends. Here the CDR3 reads CASSRGILSYNEQFF. In nucleotides, the CDR3 is TGCGCCAGCAGCCGCGGGATTCTCTCCTACAATGAGCAGTTCTTC.

Comment on this clone: The same CDR3 also results from other DNA sequences found in this sample. The chain couples TRBV28 to TRBJ1-3; the match to TRBD1 covers 7 bases. Trimming cost V 5 bases and J 4 bases; bases outside gene matches: 5. The CDR3 spans 14 residues. Germline loops: CDR1 MDHEN, CDR2 SYDVKM. The CDR3 loop reads CASSLGGGGNTIYF. CDR3 in DNA: TGTGCCAGCAGTCTAGGAGGGGGCGGAAACACCATATATTTT.

This rearrangement joins TRBV5-6 to TRBJ1-1; D unclear. V shed 4 bases and J shed 6 bases, with 16 bases lying between them. The CDR3 runs to 14 residues. Germline CDR1 reads SGHDT; CDR2 reads YYEEEE. The CDR3 protein is CASSRVEREAEAFF. The CDR3 DNA reads as TGTGCCAGCAGCCGCGTAGAGAGGGAAGCTGAAGCTTTCTTT. The variable domain in full, completed from reference TRBV5-6 and TRBJ1-1, reads DAGVTQSPTHLIKTRGQQVTLRCSPKSGHDTVSWYQQALGQGPQFIFQYYEEEERQRGNFPDRFSGHQFPNYSSELNVNALLLGDSALYLCASSRVEREAEAFFGQGTRLTVV.

J is TRBJ2-7 and V is TRBV28, with a tentative D call TRBD2 (5 bases). This CDR3 comprises 15 residues. V was cut by 5 bases and J by 5 bases, with 19 bases left in between. Germline V gene sequence: CDR1 MDHEN, CDR2 SYDVKM. The CDR3 nucleotides are TGTGCCAGCAGTCCCCCTCCGGGATTTCGGAACGAGCAGTACTTC. Translating it yields CASSPPPGFRNEQYF.

V and J are TRBV7-9 and TRBJ2-1; the match to TRBD2 covers 14 bases. With V trimmed by 5 bases and J by 6 bases, 6 bases remained unmatched. CDR3 length equals 16 residues. Germline V CDR1 and CDR2: SEHNR, FQNEAQ (reference sequence). The CDR3 region is CASSEPGLAGVNEQFF. In DNA, the CDR3 is TGTGCCAGCAGCGAGCCGGGACTAGCGGGAGTCAATGAGCAGTTCTTC.

This chain uses TRBV24-1 with TRBJ2-3; 15 positions match TRBD2. Germline V CDR1 and CDR2: KGHDR, SFDVKD. The J segment lost 0 bases and the V segment lost 3 bases, leaving 6 bases of the junction unmatched. The CDR3 totals 19 residues. The CDR3 coding sequence is TGTGCCACCAGTGATCCCGGGACTAGCGGGAGGTTAAGCACAGATACGCAGTATTTT. It codes for CATSDPGTSGRLSTDTQYF.

There are a few counts of this clone. The V gene is TRBV28, the J gene TRBJ1-3; 9 bases align to TRBD1. The CDR3 has 20 amino acids. Losses at the gene ends were 4 bases for V and 0 bases for J; bases not matched to a gene: 16. Germline V gives CDR1 MDHEN, CDR2 SYDVKM. The CDR3 spells CASSSLYFLGQGISGNTIYF. The CDR3 nucleotides read TGTGCCAGCAGTTCCCTATACTTTCTCGGACAGGGGATCTCTGGAAACACCATATATTTT.

The chain recombines TRBV28 with TRBJ2-7; TRBD2 matches at 12 bases. The CDR3 runs 13 residues. Trimming removed 8 bases from V and 5 bases from J; junction bases left unmatched: 4. Germline CDR1 MDHEN, CDR2 SYDVKM. The CDR3: CASGASGRDEQYF. The CDR3 coding sequence is TGTGCCAGCGGGGCTAGCGGGAGGGACGAGCAGTACTTC.

The CDR3 region is CASTRQGASDTQYF. The DNA of the CDR3 is TGTGCCAGTACGAGACAGGGGGCATCAGATACGCAGTATTTT. The V gene is TRBV5-6, the J gene TRBJ2-3; TRBD1 matches at 10 bases. Trimming cost V 8 bases and J 4 bases; bases outside gene matches: 7. The CDR3 runs to 14 residues. Germline CDR1 is SGHDT and CDR2 is YYEEEE.

This clone was counted between two and nine times. The chain recombines TRBV6-6 with TRBJ1-1, with D uncertain. The V and J ends lost 7 bases and 4 bases respectively, with 10 bases between them. The CDR3 loop spans 12 amino acids. Germline CDR1 and CDR2: MNHNY and SVGAGI (reference sequence). The CDR3 spells CASKIPGTEAFF. The CDR3 DNA reads as TGTGCCAGCAAGATACCGGGCACTGAAGCTTTCTTT.

The genes are TRBV7-8 and TRBJ1-6; TRBD1 matches at 7 bases. CDR3 length equals 14 residues. Trimming cost V 0 bases and J 14 bases; bases outside gene matches: 7. Germline V gene sequence: CDR1 SGHVS, CDR2 FQNEAQ. CDR3 sequence (DNA): TGTGCCAGCAGCTTAGCCCAAGACAGGGAGACCCTCCACTTT. It encodes CASSLAQDRETLHF.

The chain's CDR3 is CASSFGLAGVLAGELFF. The CDR3 DNA follows: TGTGCCAGCAGTTTTGGACTAGCGGGAGTTTTGGCCGGGGAGCTGTTTTTT. The rearrangement links TRBV27 to TRBJ2-2, with 13 bases matching TRBD2. The CDR3 is 17 residues long. CDR1 MNHEY and CDR2 SMNVEV come from the germline V gene (reference sequence). V gave up 3 bases and J gave up 6 bases; unmatched junction bases: 7.

The V call is TRBV2, the J call TRBJ2-2; weak D call: TRBD2 (6 bases). Germline V CDR1 and CDR2: SNHLY, FYNNEI. Trimming shortened V by 7 bases and J by 7 bases, and 16 bases separated the two germline ends. The CDR3 runs to 14 residues. The CDR3 reads CASTTSLGRGELFF. In DNA form, the CDR3 reads TGTGCCAGCACGACTAGTCTCGGCCGCGGGGAGCTGTTTTTT.